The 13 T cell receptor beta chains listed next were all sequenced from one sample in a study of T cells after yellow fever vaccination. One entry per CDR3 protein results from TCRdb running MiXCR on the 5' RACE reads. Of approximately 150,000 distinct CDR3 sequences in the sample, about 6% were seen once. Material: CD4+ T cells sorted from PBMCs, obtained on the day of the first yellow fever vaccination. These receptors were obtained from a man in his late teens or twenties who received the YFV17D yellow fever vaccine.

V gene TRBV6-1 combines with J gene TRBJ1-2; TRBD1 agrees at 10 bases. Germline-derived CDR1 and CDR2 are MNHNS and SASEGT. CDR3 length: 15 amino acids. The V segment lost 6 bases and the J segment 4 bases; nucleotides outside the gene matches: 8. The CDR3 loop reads CASSLDRGHSYGYTF. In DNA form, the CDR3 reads TGTGCCAGCAGCCTCGACAGGGGGCATAGCTATGGCTACACCTTC.

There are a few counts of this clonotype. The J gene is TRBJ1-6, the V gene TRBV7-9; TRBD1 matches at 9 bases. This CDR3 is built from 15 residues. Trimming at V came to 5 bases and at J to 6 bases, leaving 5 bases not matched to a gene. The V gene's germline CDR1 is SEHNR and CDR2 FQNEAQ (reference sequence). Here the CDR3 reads CASSLRQGGNSPLHF. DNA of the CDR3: TGTGCCAGCAGCCTTAGACAGGGGGGTAATTCACCCCTCCACTTT.

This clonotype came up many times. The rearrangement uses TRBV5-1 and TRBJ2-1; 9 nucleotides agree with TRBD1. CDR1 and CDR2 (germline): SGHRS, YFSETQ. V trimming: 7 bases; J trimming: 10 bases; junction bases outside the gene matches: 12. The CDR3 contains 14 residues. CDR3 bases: TGCGCCAGCGGAGCCGGGACAGGGTCACGGGAGCAGTTCTTC. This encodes CASGAGTGSREQFF.

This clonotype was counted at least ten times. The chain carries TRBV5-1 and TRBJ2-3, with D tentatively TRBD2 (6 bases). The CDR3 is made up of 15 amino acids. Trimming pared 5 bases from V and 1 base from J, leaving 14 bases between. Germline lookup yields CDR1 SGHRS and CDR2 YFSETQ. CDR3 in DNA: TGCGCCAGCAGTCCTCTAGCGAGGGGCACAGATACGCAGTATTTT. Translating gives CASSPLARGTDTQYF.

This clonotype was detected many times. DNA for the CDR3: TGCAGTGCTAGAGTTCCCCTAGCGGGGGAAGAGACCCAGTACTTC. It is translated as CSARVPLAGEETQYF. V and J are TRBV20-1 and TRBJ2-5, with 10 positions matching TRBD2. The CDR3 is made up of 15 amino acids. The junction had 5 bases not matched to a gene; V was cut back by 1 base and J by 3 bases. Germline V CDR1 and CDR2: DFQATT, SNEGSKA (reference sequence).

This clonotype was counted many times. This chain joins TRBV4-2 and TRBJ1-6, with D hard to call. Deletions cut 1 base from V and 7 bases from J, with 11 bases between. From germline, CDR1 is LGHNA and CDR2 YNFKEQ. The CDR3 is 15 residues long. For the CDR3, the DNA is TGTGCCAGCAGCCAAGGCGGAGCGGAAAATTCACCCCTCCACTTT. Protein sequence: CASSQGGAENSPLHF.

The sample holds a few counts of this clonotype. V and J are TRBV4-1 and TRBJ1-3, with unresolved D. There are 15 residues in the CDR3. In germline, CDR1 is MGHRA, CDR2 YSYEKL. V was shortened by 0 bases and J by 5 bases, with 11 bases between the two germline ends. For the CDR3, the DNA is TGCGCCAGCAGCCAAGATCACGCCAGACGAAACACCATATATTTT. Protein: CASSQDHARRNTIYF.

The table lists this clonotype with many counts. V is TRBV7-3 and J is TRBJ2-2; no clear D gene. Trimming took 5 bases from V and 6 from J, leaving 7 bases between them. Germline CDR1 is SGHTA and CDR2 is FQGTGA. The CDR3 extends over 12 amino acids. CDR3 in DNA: TGTGCCAGCAGCCATCCGGCCGGGGAGCTGTTTTTT. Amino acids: CASSHPAGELFF.

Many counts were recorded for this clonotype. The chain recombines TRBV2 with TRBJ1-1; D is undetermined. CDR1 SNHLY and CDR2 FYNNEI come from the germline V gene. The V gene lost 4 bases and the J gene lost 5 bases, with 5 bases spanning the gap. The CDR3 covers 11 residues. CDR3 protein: CASSVGTEAFF. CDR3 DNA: TGTGCCAGCAGTGTTGGGACTGAAGCTTTCTTT.

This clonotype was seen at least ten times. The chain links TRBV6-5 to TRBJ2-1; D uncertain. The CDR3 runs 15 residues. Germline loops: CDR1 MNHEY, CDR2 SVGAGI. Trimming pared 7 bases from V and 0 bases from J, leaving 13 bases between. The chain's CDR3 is CASNQHRSSYNEQFF. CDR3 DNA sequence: TGTGCCAGCAACCAACATCGGAGCTCCTACAATGAGCAGTTCTTC.

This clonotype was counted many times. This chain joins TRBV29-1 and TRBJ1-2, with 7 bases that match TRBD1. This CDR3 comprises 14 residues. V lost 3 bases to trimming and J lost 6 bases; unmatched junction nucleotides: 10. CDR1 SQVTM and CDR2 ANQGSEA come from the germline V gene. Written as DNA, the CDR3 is TGCAGCGTTGACGACAGGGTTCAAAGTCATGGCTACACCTTC. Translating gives CSVDDRVQSHGYTF.

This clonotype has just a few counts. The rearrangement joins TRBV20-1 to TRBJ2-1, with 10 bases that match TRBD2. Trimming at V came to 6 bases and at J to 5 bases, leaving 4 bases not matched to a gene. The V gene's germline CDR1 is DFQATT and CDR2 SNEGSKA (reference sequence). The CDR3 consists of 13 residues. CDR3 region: CSAPGLADNEQFF. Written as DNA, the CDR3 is TGCAGTGCCCCCGGACTAGCGGACAATGAGCAGTTCTTC.

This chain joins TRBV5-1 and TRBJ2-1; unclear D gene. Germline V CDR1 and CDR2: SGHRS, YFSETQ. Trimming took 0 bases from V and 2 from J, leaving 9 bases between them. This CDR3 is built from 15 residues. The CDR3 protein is CASSLGLGPYNEQFF. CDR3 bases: TGCGCCAGCAGCTTGGGGTTAGGACCCTACAATGAGCAGTTCTTC. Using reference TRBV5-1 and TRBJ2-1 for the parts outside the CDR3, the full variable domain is KAGVTQTPRYLIKTRGQQVTLSCSPISGHRSVSWYQQTPGQGLQFLFEYFSETQRNKGNFPGRFSGRQFSNSRSEMNVSTLELGDSALYLCASSLGLGPYNEQFFGPGTRLTVL.